Given below is one T cell receptor (beta chain) in context. Its antigen is currently unknown. Template switching by 5'RACE produced TCR cDNA, adding a universal primer site and UMIs. MiXCR was run by TCRdb on the 5' RACE reads, yielding one entry per CDR3 protein. This sample has 350,000 to 450,000 distinct CDR3 sequences, with around a sixth found just once. The CDR3 is 13 residues long. Trimming at V came to 5 bases and at J to 4 bases, leaving 4 bases not matched to a gene. This sample was taken from a study of T cells after yellow fever vaccination. About the research overall: Fractions low in cell number were prepared with SMART-Seq v4 Ultra Low Input. Study findings and constraints: Weaker in magnitude, the secondary response showed a faster peak on day 5 versus 15. A large majority of primary-vaccination clones showed up again after the booster (approximately 95% CD4, approximately 90% CD8).

The TCR was taken from a young man who received the YFV17D yellow fever vaccine. V and J are TRBV12-3 or TRBV12-4 and TRBJ2-7; 8 nucleotides align to TRBD2. Sequenced material: PBMCs, taken before the yellow fever booster vaccination. CDR3 nucleotides: TGTGCCAGCAGTCCCGGGGGGGTTTACGAGCAGTACTTC. It is translated as CASSPGGVYEQYF.